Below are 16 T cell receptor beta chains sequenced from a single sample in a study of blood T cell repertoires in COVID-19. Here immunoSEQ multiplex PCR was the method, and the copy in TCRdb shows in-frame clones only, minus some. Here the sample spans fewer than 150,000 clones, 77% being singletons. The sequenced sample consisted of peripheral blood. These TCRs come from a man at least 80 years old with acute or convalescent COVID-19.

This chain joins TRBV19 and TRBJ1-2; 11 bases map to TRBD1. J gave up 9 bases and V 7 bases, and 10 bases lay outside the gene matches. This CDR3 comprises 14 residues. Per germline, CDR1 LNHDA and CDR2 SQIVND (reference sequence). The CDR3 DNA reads TGTGCCAGTACTCCAGGCCGGACAGGGGGCAGCTACACCTTC. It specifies CASTPGRTGGSYTF.

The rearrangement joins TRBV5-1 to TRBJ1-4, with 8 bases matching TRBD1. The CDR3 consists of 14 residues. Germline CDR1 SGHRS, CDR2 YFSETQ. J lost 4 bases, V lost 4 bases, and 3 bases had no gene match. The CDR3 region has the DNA TGCGCCAGCAGCCAGGACAGGGTTAATGAAAAACTGTTTTTT. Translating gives CASSQDRVNEKLFF.

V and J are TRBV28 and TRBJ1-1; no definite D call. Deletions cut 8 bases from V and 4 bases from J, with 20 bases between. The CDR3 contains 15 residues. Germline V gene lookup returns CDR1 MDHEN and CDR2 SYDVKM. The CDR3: CASSVMREPSTEAFF. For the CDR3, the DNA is TGTGCCAGCTCCGTTATGCGCGAGCCATCCACTGAAGCTTTCTTT.

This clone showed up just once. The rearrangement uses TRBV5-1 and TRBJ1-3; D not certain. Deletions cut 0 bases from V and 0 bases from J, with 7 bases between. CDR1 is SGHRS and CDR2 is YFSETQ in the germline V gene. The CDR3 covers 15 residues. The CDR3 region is CASSLDGSSGNTIYF. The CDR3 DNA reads TGCGCCAGCAGCTTGGATGGGAGCTCTGGAAACACCATATATTTT.

CDR3 sequence reads: CASSWRGVGDTQYF. CDR3 in DNA: TGTGCCAGTAGCTGGCGGGGGGTGGGAGATACGCAGTATTTT. V is TRBV19 and J is TRBJ2-3; 8 nucleotides line up with TRBD2. The V gene end was trimmed by 6 bases and the J gene end by 5 bases; junction bases not matched to a gene: 7. Germline V gene data show CDR1 as LNHDA and CDR2 as SQIVND (reference sequence). The CDR3 spans 14 residues. Full variable domain (remainder filled in from reference TRBV19 and TRBJ2-3): DGGITQSPKYLFRKEGQNVTLSCEQNLNHDAMYWYRQDPGQGLRLIYYSQIVNDFQKGDIAEGYSVSREKKESFPLTVTSAQKNPTAFYLCASSWRGVGDTQYFGPGTRLTVL.

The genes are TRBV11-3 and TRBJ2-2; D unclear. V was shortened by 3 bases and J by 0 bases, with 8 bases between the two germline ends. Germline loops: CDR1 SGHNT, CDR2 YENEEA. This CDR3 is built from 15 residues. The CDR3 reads CASSLNSANTGELFF. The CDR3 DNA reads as TGTGCCAGCAGCTTGAACAGTGCGAACACCGGGGAGCTGTTTTTT.

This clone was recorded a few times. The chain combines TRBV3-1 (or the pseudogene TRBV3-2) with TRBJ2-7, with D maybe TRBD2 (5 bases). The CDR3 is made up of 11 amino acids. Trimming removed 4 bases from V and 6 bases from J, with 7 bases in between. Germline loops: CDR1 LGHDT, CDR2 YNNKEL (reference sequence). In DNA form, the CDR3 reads TGTGCCAGCAGCCTGAGGGCCGAGCAGTACTTC. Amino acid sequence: CASSLRAEQYF.

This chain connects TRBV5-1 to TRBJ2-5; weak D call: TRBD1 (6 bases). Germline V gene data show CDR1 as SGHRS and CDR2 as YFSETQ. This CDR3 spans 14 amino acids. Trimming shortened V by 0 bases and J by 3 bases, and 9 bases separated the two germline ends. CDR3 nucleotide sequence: TGCGCCAGCAGCTTGGAGGGGGAGAAAGAGACCCAGTACTTC. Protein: CASSLEGEKETQYF.

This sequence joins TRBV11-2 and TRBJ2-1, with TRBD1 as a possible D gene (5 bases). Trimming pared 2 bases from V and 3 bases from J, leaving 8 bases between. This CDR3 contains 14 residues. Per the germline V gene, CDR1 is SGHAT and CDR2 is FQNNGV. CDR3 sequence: CASSLQGIYNEQFF. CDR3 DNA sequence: TGTGCCAGCAGCTTACAGGGTATCTACAATGAGCAGTTCTTC. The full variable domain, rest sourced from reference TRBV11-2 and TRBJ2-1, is EAGVAQSPRYKIIEKRQSVAFWCNPISGHATLYWYQQILGQGPKLLIQFQNNGVVDDSQLPKDRFSAERLKGVDSTLKIQPAKLEDSAVYLCASSLQGIYNEQFFGPGTRLTVL.

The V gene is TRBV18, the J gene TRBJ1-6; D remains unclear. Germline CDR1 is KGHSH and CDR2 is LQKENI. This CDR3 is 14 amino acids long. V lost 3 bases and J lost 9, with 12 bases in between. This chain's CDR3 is CASSPGGAGSPLHF. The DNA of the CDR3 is TGTGCCAGCTCACCGGGCGGCGCGGGTTCACCCCTCCACTTT.

This chain's CDR3 is CASSSGLSTDTQYF. The CDR3 DNA sequence: TGCGCCAGCAGCTCGGGTCTAAGCACAGATACGCAGTATTTT. The V gene is TRBV5-1, the J gene TRBJ2-3; the D is unclear. Trimming left V 3 bases short and J 0 bases short, with 8 bases between. Germline assignment: CDR1 SGHRS and CDR2 YFSETQ. The CDR3 consists of 14 residues.

DNA of the CDR3: TGCGCCAGCAGCTTGGGGCAGGGAGGGGATAATTCACCCCTCCACTTT. Protein sequence: CASSLGQGGDNSPLHF. The V and J genes are TRBV5-1 and TRBJ1-6, with D possibly TRBD1 on 5 matching bases. V dropped 0 bases and J dropped 5 bases, with 12 bases sitting between them. CDR3 length equals 16 residues. The germline CDR1 and CDR2 sequences are SGHRS and YFSETQ.

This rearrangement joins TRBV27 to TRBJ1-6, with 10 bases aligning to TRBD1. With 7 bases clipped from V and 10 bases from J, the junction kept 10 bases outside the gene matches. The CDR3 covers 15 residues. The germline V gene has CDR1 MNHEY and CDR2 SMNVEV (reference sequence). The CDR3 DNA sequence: TGTGCCAGCACCTGGGGGACAGGGGTTGGGTCACCCCTCCACTTT. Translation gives CASTWGTGVGSPLHF.

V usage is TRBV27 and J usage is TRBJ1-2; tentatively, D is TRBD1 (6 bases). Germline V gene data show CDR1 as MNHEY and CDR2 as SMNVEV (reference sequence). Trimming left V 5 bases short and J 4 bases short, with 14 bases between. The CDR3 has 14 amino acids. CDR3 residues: CASSPSDRSYGYTF. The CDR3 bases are TGTGCCAGCAGTCCCTCCGACAGGAGCTATGGCTACACCTTC.

CDR3 nucleotides: TGTGCCAGCAGCTTAGACAGGTACTCCTACGAGCAGTACTTC. Encoded protein: CASSLDRYSYEQYF. The chain carries TRBV11-2 and TRBJ2-7, with no clear D. Deletions cut 0 bases from V and 0 bases from J, with 6 bases between. This CDR3 comprises 14 residues. Germline loops: CDR1 SGHAT, CDR2 FQNNGV.

CDR3 nucleotide sequence: TGTGCCAGCAGACAGGGAGCAGACTATGGCTACACCTTC. This sequence encodes CASRQGADYGYTF. The gene calls are TRBV9 and TRBJ1-2; tentative D call: TRBD1 (6 bases). The CDR3 is made up of 13 amino acids. V lost 5 bases, J lost 3 bases, and 11 bases lay in between. Germline V gene sequence: CDR1 SGDLS, CDR2 YYNGEE.